The 27 T cell receptor beta chains listed next were all sequenced from one sample in a study of T cell changes during pregnancy in multiple sclerosis. Libraries were prepared by immunoSEQ multiplex PCR; TCRdb keeps only in-frame clonotypes and omits some of them. Counted here are 75,000 to 80,000 clones, over 85% occurring once; the ten biggest clones make up around 0.75%. Sample: peripheral blood, taken in the second trimester of pregnancy. The receptor set was obtained from a female donor in good health, enrolled as a control in a pregnancy study.

This sequence joins TRBV5-1 and TRBJ2-1; possibly TRBD2 for D (6 bases). Germline CDR1 reads SGHRS; CDR2 reads YFSETQ. The CDR3 has 16 residues. The V gene lost 1 base and the J gene lost 9 bases, with 20 bases spanning the gap. CDR3 DNA: TGCGCCAGCAGCTTGTTCGGGGAGGTCAAGTCAGGTGAGCAGTTCTTC. Amino acid sequence: CASSLFGEVKSGEQFF.

This chain uses TRBV30 with TRBJ2-5; D is possibly TRBD2 (6 bases). This CDR3 region has 13 residues. Germline V gives CDR1 GTSNPN, CDR2 SVGIG (reference sequence). V gave up 2 bases and J gave up 4 bases, with 11 bases separating them. The CDR3 reads CAWSIGGRETQYF. Written as DNA, the CDR3 is TGTGCCTGGAGTATCGGAGGGCGAGAGACCCAGTACTTC.

The V call is TRBV18, the J call TRBJ1-2; TRBD1 agrees at 7 bases. Looked up from germline, CDR1 is KGHSH and CDR2 is LQKENI. Trimming removed 2 bases from V and 1 base from J; junction bases left unmatched: 1. The CDR3 totals 14 residues. CDR3 sequence (DNA): TGTGCCAGCTCACCAGGGGACAGTAACTATGGCTACACCTTC. Amino acid sequence: CASSPGDSNYGYTF.

The V gene is TRBV6-1, the J gene TRBJ2-1; D might be TRBD2 (5 bases). Per the germline V gene, CDR1 is MNHNS and CDR2 is SASEGT. The CDR3 runs 16 residues. Trimming left V 4 bases short and J 6 bases short, with 19 bases between. CDR3 residues: CASSVLQVPAVNEQFF. CDR3 DNA: TGTGCCAGCAGTGTCCTCCAGGTACCAGCGGTCAATGAGCAGTTCTTC.

This chain uses TRBV7-2 with TRBJ2-5, with a possible D match to TRBD2 (7 bases). V was trimmed by 4 bases and J by 3 bases, leaving 18 bases between them. Germline CDR1 and CDR2: SGHTA and FQGNSA. This CDR3 has 16 residues. As DNA, the CDR3 is TGTGCCAGCAGCTCGTCGGGGGGCAGGCCAGAAGAGACCCAGTACTTC. Translation gives CASSSSGGRPEETQYF.

V and J are TRBV11-2 and TRBJ2-1, with 10 nucleotides matching TRBD2. The CDR3 extends over 16 amino acids. From germline, CDR1 is SGHAT and CDR2 FQNNGV. The ends lost 5 bases at V and 7 bases at J; junction bases unmatched: 11. The CDR3 region is CASSPQRLAGANEQFF. For the CDR3, the DNA is TGTGCCAGCAGCCCCCAGCGGCTAGCGGGGGCTAATGAGCAGTTCTTC. Drawing the rest from reference TRBV11-2 and TRBJ2-1, the complete variable domain is EAGVAQSPRYKIIEKRQSVAFWCNPISGHATLYWYQQILGQGPKLLIQFQNNGVVDDSQLPKDRFSAERLKGVDSTLKIQPAKLEDSAVYLCASSPQRLAGANEQFFGPGTRLTVL.

This chain links TRBV5-1 with TRBJ2-7; D unclear. The germline gives CDR1 SGHRS, CDR2 YFSETQ. The CDR3 is 15 amino acids. V lost 2 bases and J lost 0, with 12 bases in between. The CDR3 here is CASSFQSQASYEQYF. In DNA, the CDR3 is TGCGCCAGCAGCTTCCAGTCCCAGGCCTCCTACGAGCAGTACTTC.

The V gene is TRBV7-2, the J gene TRBJ1-5, with unresolved D. Germline CDR1 SGHTA, CDR2 FQGNSA. V lost 1 base to trimming and J lost 4 bases, with 5 bases between them. The CDR3 length is 13 residues. The CDR3 protein is CASSLVQNQPQHF. The CDR3, as DNA: TGTGCCAGCAGCTTAGTACAAAATCAGCCCCAGCATTTT.

This chain joins TRBV30 and TRBJ2-7; possibly TRBD2 for D (5 bases). The germline V gene encodes CDR1 GTSNPN and CDR2 SVGIG (reference sequence). The CDR3 loop spans 14 amino acids. V lost 4 bases to trimming and J lost 0 bases, with 13 bases between them. CDR3 DNA sequence: TGTGCCTGGAAACAATTGAGGGACTCCTACGAGCAGTACTTC. Translating it yields CAWKQLRDSYEQYF.

V usage is TRBV19 and J usage is TRBJ2-1; 10 bases line up with TRBD1. CDR1 and CDR2 from the germline V gene are LNHDA and SQIVND (reference sequence). V gave up 6 bases and J gave up 4 bases; unmatched junction bases: 3. The CDR3 runs 14 residues. The CDR3 region has the DNA TGTGCCAGTAGCCGGACAGGGGGGTACAATGAGCAGTTCTTC. It encodes CASSRTGGYNEQFF.

This rearrangement joins TRBV9 to TRBJ1-2, with 11 bases identical to TRBD1. The J segment lost 4 bases and the V segment lost 4 bases, leaving 3 bases of the junction unmatched. Per germline, CDR1 SGDLS and CDR2 YYNGEE. The CDR3 consists of 14 residues. DNA of the CDR3: TGTGCCAGCAGCCGCGGACAGGGGGCCTATGGCTACACCTTC. As protein: CASSRGQGAYGYTF.

The rearrangement links TRBV27 to TRBJ2-5; the match to TRBD1 covers 7 bases. Gene TRBJ2-7 matches the end of the DNA better, so the J call may be wrong. Germline V gives CDR1 MNHEY, CDR2 SMNVEV (reference sequence). The CDR3 has 13 amino acids. CDR3 in amino acids: CASRTGWTYEQYF. Written as DNA, the CDR3 is TGTGCCAGCAGGACAGGGTGGACGTACGAGCAGTACTTC.

V gene TRBV7-9 combines with J gene TRBJ2-7; 8 bases align to TRBD1. The CDR3 consists of 15 residues. Losses at the gene ends were 2 bases for V and 7 bases for J; bases not matched to a gene: 10. Per germline, CDR1 SEHNR and CDR2 FQNEAQ (reference sequence). The CDR3 DNA reads as TGTGCCAGCAGCTTAAGGGGACAGGTTTTGGGAGAGCAGTACTTC. This translates into CASSLRGQVLGEQYF. Together with reference TRBV7-9 and TRBJ2-7, the CDR3 gives the full variable domain: DTGVSQNPRHKITKRGQNVTFRCDPISEHNRLYWYRQTLGQGPEFLTYFQNEAQLEKSRLLSDRFSAERPKGSFSTLEIQRTEQGDSAMYLCASSLRGQVLGEQYFGPGTRLTVT.

V is TRBV4-1 and J is TRBJ2-1, with 7 bases identical to TRBD2. J lost 8 bases, V lost 0 bases, and 7 bases had no gene match. CDR1 and CDR2 (germline): MGHRA, YSYEKL. The CDR3 extends over 15 amino acids. CDR3 residues: CASSQEWGGLDEQFF. CDR3 coding DNA: TGCGCCAGCAGCCAAGAGTGGGGGGGTCTGGATGAGCAGTTCTTC.

This clone was seen only a few times. This sequence joins TRBV4-2 and TRBJ1-6; D is undetermined. V was shortened by 5 bases and J by 11 bases, with 19 bases between the two germline ends. CDR1 and CDR2 from the germline V gene are LGHNA and YNFKEQ. The CDR3 covers 15 residues. The CDR3 DNA reads as TGTGCCAGCAGCGTCTCTGAGAATCTTCTAGCACCCCTCCACTTT. Protein: CASSVSENLLAPLHF.

J is TRBJ1-1 and V is TRBV6-5; no clear D gene. In germline, CDR1 is MNHEY, CDR2 SVGAGI. The V gene lost 2 bases and the J gene lost 1 base, with 14 bases spanning the gap. The CDR3 extends over 16 amino acids. CDR3 in DNA: TGTGCCAGCAGTTACCGGAGGGTAGGAGGGAACACTGAAGCTTTCTTT. This sequence encodes CASSYRRVGGNTEAFF.

The chain joins TRBV4-1 to TRBJ1-6, with TRBD1 matching over 8 bases. The CDR3 is made up of 16 amino acids. The germline CDR1 and CDR2 sequences are MGHRA and YSYEKL. V gave up 0 bases and J gave up 7 bases; unmatched junction bases: 5. CDR3 bases: TGCGCCAGCAGCCAAGATGGAGGACAGGGAAATTCACCCCTCCACTTT. Its translation is CASSQDGGQGNSPLHF.

This chain uses TRBV28 with TRBJ1-1; 8 nucleotides align to TRBD1. V was clipped by 4 bases and J by 4 bases; unmatched bases: 8. This CDR3 is built from 15 residues. Germline CDR1 and CDR2: MDHEN and SYDVKM. CDR3 in DNA: TGTGCCAGCAGTTATTCGGACAGGGTCATCACTGAAGCTTTCTTT. Translated, it gives CASSYSDRVITEAFF. Using reference TRBV28 and TRBJ1-1 for the parts outside the CDR3, the full variable domain is DVKVTQSSRYLVKRTGEKVFLECVQDMDHENMFWYRQDPGLGLRLIYFSYDVKMKEKGDIPEGYSVSREKKERFSLILESASTNQTSMYLCASSYSDRVITEAFFGQGTRLTVV.

This clone was picked up one time. The V gene is TRBV27, the J gene TRBJ1-1; possibly TRBD1 for D (6 bases). Germline-derived CDR1 and CDR2 are MNHEY and SMNVEV (reference sequence). V was clipped by 5 bases and J by 0 bases, with 19 bases between them. The CDR3 covers 17 residues. CDR3 in amino acids: CASSPHGGRRMNTEAFF. CDR3 nucleotides: TGTGCCAGCAGTCCCCACGGGGGGCGCAGAATGAACACTGAAGCTTTCTTT.

The chain recombines TRBV9 with TRBJ1-2; D ambiguous. The V and J ends lost 0 bases and 2 bases respectively, with 5 bases between them. Germline V gives CDR1 SGDLS, CDR2 YYNGEE. This CDR3 has 13 residues. In DNA, the CDR3 is TGTGCCAGCAGCGTAGGCGAAAACTATGGCTACACCTTC. Protein: CASSVGENYGYTF.

The chain combines TRBV23-1 with TRBJ1-5, with a weak D call TRBD1 (5 bases). TRBV23-1 is identified as an open reading frame with a role that is uncertain. The CDR3 loop spans 18 amino acids. Trimming stripped 1 base from V and 9 bases from J, with 25 bases between. DNA for the CDR3: TGCGCCAGCAGTCAATATCTCCCCCGTTTTATCAGGGTTCGGCCCCAGCATTTT. Protein product: CASSQYLPRFIRVRPQHF.

This chain uses TRBV11-3 with TRBJ2-7; TRBD1 matches at 7 bases. Looked up from germline, CDR1 is SGHNT and CDR2 is YENEEA. The CDR3 spans 12 residues. J was trimmed by 3 bases and V by 5 bases; bases with no gene match: 1. CDR3: CASSRDSYEQYF. CDR3 nucleotide sequence: TGTGCCAGCAGCCGGGACAGCTACGAGCAGTACTTC. The full variable domain, rest sourced from reference TRBV11-3 and TRBJ2-7, is EAGVVQSPRYKIIEKKQPVAFWCNPISGHNTLYWYLQNLGQGPELLIRYENEEAVDDSQLPKDRFSAERLKGVDSTLKIQPAELGDSAVYLCASSRDSYEQYFGPGTRLTVT.

V and J are TRBV30 and TRBJ2-2; D is perhaps TRBD1 (6 bases). The V end lost 3 bases, the J end lost 7 bases, and 15 bases lay between the germline ends. The germline V gene has CDR1 GTSNPN and CDR2 SVGIG (reference sequence). This CDR3 has 14 residues. Written as DNA, the CDR3 is TGTGCCTGGAGAGCAGGGGCGAGTCACGGGGAGCTGTTTTTT. As protein: CAWRAGASHGELFF. Together with reference TRBV30 and TRBJ2-2, the CDR3 gives the full variable domain: SQTIHQWPATLVQPVGSPLSLECTVEGTSNPNLYWYRQAAGRGLQLLFYSVGIGQISSEVPQNLSASRPQDRQFILSSKKLLLSDSGFYLCAWRAGASHGELFFGEGSRLTVL.

This rearrangement joins TRBV7-9 to TRBJ1-2; 7 positions agree with TRBD1. Germline assignment: CDR1 SEHNR and CDR2 FQNEAQ (reference sequence). V was pared by 0 bases and J by 4 bases, with 14 bases of the junction left unmatched. The CDR3 has 18 amino acids. In nucleotides, the CDR3 is TGTGCCAGCAGCTTAGCTTATCACAGGGGCTTCGTGGTCTATGGCTACACCTTC. Protein: CASSLAYHRGFVVYGYTF.

The chain joins TRBV4-2 to TRBJ1-1, with 7 bases fitting TRBD1. J gave up 5 bases and V 4 bases, and 10 bases lay outside the gene matches. This CDR3 is 15 amino acids long. Germline V lookup: CDR1 LGHNA, CDR2 YNFKEQ. The CDR3: CASSPLIDRDTEAFF. The CDR3 region has the DNA TGTGCCAGCAGCCCTCTGATAGACAGGGATACTGAAGCTTTCTTT.

This chain links TRBV13 with TRBJ2-7, with D possibly being TRBD1 (5 bases). This CDR3 region has 15 residues. The V end lost 5 bases, the J end lost 3 bases, and 17 bases lay between the germline ends. Per the germline V gene, CDR1 is PRHDT and CDR2 is FYEKMQ (reference sequence). CDR3 residues: CASSQTQGGLYEQYF. The CDR3 coding sequence is TGTGCCAGCAGCCAGACCCAGGGCGGCCTCTACGAGCAGTACTTC.

The J gene is TRBJ2-7, the V gene TRBV18; D is possibly TRBD1 (6 bases). The germline CDR1 and CDR2 sequences are KGHSH and LQKENI. Trimming shortened V by 6 bases and J by 1 base, and 13 bases separated the two germline ends. There are 14 residues in the CDR3. The CDR3 loop reads CASSLGAESYEQYF. The CDR3 DNA reads TGTGCCAGCTCCCTGGGGGCCGAATCCTACGAGCAGTACTTC.